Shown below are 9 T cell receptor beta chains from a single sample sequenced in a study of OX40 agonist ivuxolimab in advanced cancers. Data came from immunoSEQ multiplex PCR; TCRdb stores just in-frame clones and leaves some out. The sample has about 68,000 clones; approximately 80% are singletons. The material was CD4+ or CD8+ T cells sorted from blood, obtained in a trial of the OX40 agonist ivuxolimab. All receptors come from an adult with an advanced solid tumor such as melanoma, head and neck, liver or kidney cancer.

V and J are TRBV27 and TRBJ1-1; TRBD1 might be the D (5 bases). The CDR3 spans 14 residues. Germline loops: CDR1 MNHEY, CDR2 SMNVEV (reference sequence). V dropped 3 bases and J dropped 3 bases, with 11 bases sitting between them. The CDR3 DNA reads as TGTGCCAGCAGTTTTTCGGGACGTCACACTGAAGCTTTCTTT. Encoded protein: CASSFSGRHTEAFF.

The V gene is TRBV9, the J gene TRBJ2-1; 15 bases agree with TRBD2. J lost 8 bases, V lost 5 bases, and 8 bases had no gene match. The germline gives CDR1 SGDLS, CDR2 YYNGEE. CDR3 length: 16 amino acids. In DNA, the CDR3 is TGTGCCAGCAGACCAGGACTAGCGGGAGGGGGGCATGAGCAGTTCTTC. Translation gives CASRPGLAGGGHEQFF.

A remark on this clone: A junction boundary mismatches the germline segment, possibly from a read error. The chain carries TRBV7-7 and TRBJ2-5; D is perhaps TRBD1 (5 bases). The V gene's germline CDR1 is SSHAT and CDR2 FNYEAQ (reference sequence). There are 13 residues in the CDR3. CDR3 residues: CASSLGRDETQYF. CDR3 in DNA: TGTGCTAGCAGCTTAGGCAGGGATGAGACCCAGTACTTC.

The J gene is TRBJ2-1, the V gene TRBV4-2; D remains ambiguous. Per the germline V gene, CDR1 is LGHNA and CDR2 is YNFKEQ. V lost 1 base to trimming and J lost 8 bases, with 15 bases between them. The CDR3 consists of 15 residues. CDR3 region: CASSQGRKPEDEQFF. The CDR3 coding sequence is TGTGCCAGCAGCCAAGGTAGGAAGCCTGAGGATGAGCAGTTCTTC.

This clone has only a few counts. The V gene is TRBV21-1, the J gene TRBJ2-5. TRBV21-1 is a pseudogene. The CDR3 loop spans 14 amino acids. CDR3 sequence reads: CASSKALRRETQYF. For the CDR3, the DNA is TGTGCCAGCAGCAAAGCGCTCAGGCGGGAGACCCAGTACTTC.

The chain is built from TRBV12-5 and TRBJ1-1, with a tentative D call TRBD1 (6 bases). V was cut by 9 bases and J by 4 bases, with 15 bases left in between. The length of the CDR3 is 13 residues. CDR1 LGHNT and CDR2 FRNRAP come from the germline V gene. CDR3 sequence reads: CASITGYGTEAFF. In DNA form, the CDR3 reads TGTGCTAGCATAACAGGGTATGGCACTGAAGCTTTCTTT.

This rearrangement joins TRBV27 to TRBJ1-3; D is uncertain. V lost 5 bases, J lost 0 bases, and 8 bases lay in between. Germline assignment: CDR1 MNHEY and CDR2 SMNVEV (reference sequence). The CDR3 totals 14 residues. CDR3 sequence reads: CASSKQVSGNTIYF. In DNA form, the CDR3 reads TGTGCCAGCAGTAAGCAAGTCTCTGGAAACACCATATATTTT.

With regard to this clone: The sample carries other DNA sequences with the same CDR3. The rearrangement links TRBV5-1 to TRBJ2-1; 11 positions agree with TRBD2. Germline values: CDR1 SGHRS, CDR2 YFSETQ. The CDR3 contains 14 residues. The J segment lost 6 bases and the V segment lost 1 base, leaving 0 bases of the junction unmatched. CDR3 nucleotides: TGCGCCAGCAGCTTGACTAGCGGGAGCAATGAGCAGTTCTTC. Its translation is CASSLTSGSNEQFF.

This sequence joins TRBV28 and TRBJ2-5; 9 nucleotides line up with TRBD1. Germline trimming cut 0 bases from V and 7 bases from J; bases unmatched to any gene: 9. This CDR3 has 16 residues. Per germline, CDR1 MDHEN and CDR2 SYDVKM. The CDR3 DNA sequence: TGTGCCAGCAGTTTATGGGGGGACAGGGAGGGAGGGACCCAGTACTTC. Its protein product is CASSLWGDREGGTQYF.